A selection of T cell receptor beta chains follows, all from one sample in a study of T cell responses to AZD1222 COVID-19 vaccine. Repertoires were generated with immunoSEQ multiplex PCR, while TCRdb's copy carries only in-frame clones and drops some. The sample lists about 150,000 clones, approximately 91% occurring once. Sequences were derived from peripheral blood, sampled after recovery from COVID-19. These receptors originate from an adult who had recovered from COVID-19. Each CDR3 is given without its conserved first and last residue. Each record gives: D gene, V gene, J gene, CDR3 protein. The D gene is left open where the match is weak.

>NA|TRBV5-4|TRBJ2-5
ASSLAREETQY
>NA|TRBV5-1|TRBJ2-5
ASRGGPEETQY
>NA|TRBV4-1|TRBJ2-5
ASSQGGHLTSQETQY
>TRBD2|TRBV4-1|TRBJ2-1
ASSPRTSGSSYNEQF
>TRBD2|TRBV15|TRBJ2-7
ATSRAGSGGPSSYEQY
>NA|TRBV9|TRBJ1-1
ASSVLGGNVGTEAF
>TRBD1|TRBV7-6|TRBJ2-3
ASSLGQGRTDTQY
>TRBD1|TRBV27|TRBJ1-4
ASSLLASTGWTEKLF
>NA|TRBV2|TRBJ1-1
ASMGRGTDTEAF
>NA|TRBV5-4|TRBJ2-1
ASSRGGRTYNEQF
>NA|TRBV2|TRBJ2-2
ASSVGANTGELF
>NA|TRBV2|TRBJ1-5
ASTTDPGAPQPQH
>TRBD1|TRBV30|TRBJ2-7
AWSAGQGGSEQY
>NA|TRBV9|TRBJ1-4
ASSVDLGGEKLF
>TRBD1|TRBV4-1|TRBJ2-1
ASSQGGTGNYEQF
>NA|TRBV4-2|TRBJ2-1
ASSQDLVAYNEQF
>NA|TRBV7-2|TRBJ2-1
ASSLAGGFNNEQF
>TRBD1|TRBV28|TRBJ1-1
ASSLGTGTEAF
>NA|TRBV28|TRBJ2-3
ASKNVAQY
>TRBD2|TRBV9|TRBJ2-5
ASSVGLAGGRQETQY
>NA|TRBV5-6|TRBJ2-7
ASSPTGTSYEQY
>TRBD1|TRBV11-2|TRBJ2-5
ASSLAQLDRGGMETQY
>TRBD2|TRBV10-2|TRBJ2-7
ASSETHLADLYEQY
>NA|TRBV11-1|TRBJ2-3
ASRSTSMNTDTQY
>NA|TRBV28|TRBJ2-2
ASSPRGTGELF
>TRBD1|TRBV6-6|TRBJ1-1
ASSGTGAYTEAF
>NA|TRBV7-2|TRBJ1-1
ASSLVGADTEAF
>NA|TRBV6-5|TRBJ2-4
ASAVEGTKNIQY
>TRBD2|TRBV19|TRBJ2-3
ASSILAGGSTDTQY
>TRBD2|TRBV3-1/TRBV3-2|TRBJ2-3
ASSQELPGTSGRLPAYADTQY
>TRBD2|TRBV11-3|TRBJ2-3
ASSGGGGADTQY
>NA|TRBV5-5|TRBJ2-7
ASSLRRVSYEQY
>TRBD1|TRBV15|TRBJ1-1
ATSRPGRDRNTEAF
>NA|TRBV19|TRBJ1-2
ASSMSGYTAGYT
>TRBD1|TRBV5-1|TRBJ2-2
ASSLEGQGIGELF
>NA|TRBV7-2|TRBJ2-7
ASSRPGGYEQY
>NA|TRBV5-1|TRBJ2-7
ASSSQGHEQY